The source of this T cell receptor beta chain is a study of blood T cells in healthy people across ages (dated by TCRdb to 2013 to 2016). As for the study more broadly: Template switching captured roughly one uniquely barcoded TCR beta cDNA molecule per two T cells in model experiments. To avoid experimental bias, donors of different ages were randomly spread across the sequencing lanes. To track age-related changes in TCR beta repertoire diversity, the study relied on deep sequencing normalized with unique cDNA molecular identifiers. Donors were grouped into four age groups: young (average approximately 15 years), middle-aged (roughly 40), aged (over 55) and long-lived (about 82). Two additional independent replicas of 1 million unique cDNA reads from the same blood draw were analyzed for two donors (one aged 18 to 30 and one aged 80 or older). General findings and caveats noted by the study authors: Observed TCR beta diversity per million T cells fell roughly linearly with age, and a significant reduction was already apparent by age around 36. Bulk unsorted PBMC profiling prevented conclusive comparison of naive and antigen-experienced compartments. There was a strong correlation between observed TCR beta diversity and the percentage of naive T cells measured by flow cytometry. Compared with the aged group, the long-lived group had more naive CD4+ T cells, fewer expanded clones and increased TCR diversity, a pattern suggesting age selection. Estimates of total diversity based on one million sequenced T cells were considered lower bounds and underestimates. Because donor CMV infection status was unknown, age-related changes in expanded clonotypes were potentially confounded.

Preparation of the library involved 5' RACE. Reads for this sample came from an Illumina HiSeq 2500. A second PCR of about 6 to 12 cycles was run with a J-beta primer mix and a sample-barcoded 5' primer. A unique molecular identifier was introduced onto each TCR beta cDNA molecule by a template-switch 5' adaptor carrying 12 random nucleotides. At least 2.5 million CDR3-containing paired-end reads were obtained from each sample. All of the RNA was converted into first-strand cDNA using the Mint cDNA synthesis kit, with a TRBC-specific oligonucleotide serving as the primer. All cDNA was treated with uracil-DNA glycosylase and then went through a first 18-cycle PCR with the universal primers M1SS and BC2_uni_R. On the authors' methods: Each sample was normalized by randomly selecting 1 million high-quality reads, each carrying a distinct molecular identifier. Instead of being binned into consensus sequences, reads that shared molecular identifiers were thrown out. MiTCR, run with a Q25 quality threshold and the strictest error-elimination algorithm, handled CDR3 identification, clonotype clustering and error correction. Lower-bound total TCR beta diversity was estimated with a nonparametric unseen species model using Euler transformation. The public reads were run again by TCRdb, first through fastp at Q25 and then through MiXCR, and only productive beta chains were kept. Every distinct CDR3 protein forms one entry, paired with its most common genes and DNA. Here the V and J calls rest on TCRdb's processing, not on the authors' analysis. This sample is represented by around 650,000 distinct CDR3 sequences; around 38% of them were singletons. 25% to 35% of the sample goes to the ten largest clones.

About this clonotype: Its antigen is not yet known. There are no base qualities to consult, and no much larger clone falls within one base.

The donors were roughly 39 Caucasian individuals from Russia, aged roughly 6 to 90 years, who were systemically healthy. Around 10 milliliters of peripheral blood were collected from each donor into EDTA-treated Vacutainer tubes. Ficoll-Paque density-gradient centrifugation was used to isolate PBMCs, with at least 7 million per sample. Trizol reagent was used to extract total RNA from the PBMCs, yielding at least 5.5 micrograms per sample. For every donor, flow cytometry on a PBMC aliquot measured the percentage of naive CD45RAhigh/CD27high T cells. The junction shows trimming of 6 bases on V and 11 bases on J, and the gene matches do not reach 18 bases of it. The germline V gene encodes CDR1 MNHEY and CDR2 SVGEGT. The CDR3 numbers 15 residues from cysteine through phenylalanine. Only the CDR3 DNA stays, 45 bases, in frame from base 1.

The clonotype was recovered from an elderly man in good health. The sequencing sample was made of blood. The chain uses TRBV6-2 or TRBV6-3 and TRBJ2-5, and TRBD2 matches 7 of the central bases. This receptor has the CDR3 CASSLRRTSDNEQYF. The DNA is as follows: TGTGCCAGCAGCTTACGACGGACTAGTGACAATGAGCAGTACTTC.